These 15 T cell receptor beta chains were all obtained from the same sample, sequenced in a study of cytomegalovirus exposure and HLA in healthy donors. PCR amplification relied on 60 Vbeta primers (plus 13 Jbeta primers). Libraries were prepared by immunoSEQ multiplex PCR; TCRdb keeps only in-frame clonotypes and omits some of them. This sample has over 80,000 clones, with 80% to 90% found just once. Sequenced material: PBMCs. These receptors all stem from a man under 40 in good health and CMV-seropositive.

V is TRBV6-5 and J is TRBJ2-7, with D unclear. The CDR3 length is 12 residues. Trimming shortened V by 5 bases and J by 5 bases, and 10 bases separated the two germline ends. Germline V gene lookup returns CDR1 MNHEY and CDR2 SVGAGI. CDR3 sequence reads: CASSLGFHEQYF. The DNA of the CDR3 is TGTGCCAGCAGTCTCGGGTTTCACGAGCAGTACTTC.

J is TRBJ2-1 and V is TRBV4-1, with 11 bases lining up with TRBD2. This CDR3 has 18 residues. Germline CDR1 MGHRA, CDR2 YSYEKL. The V and J ends lost 0 bases and 2 bases, in that order; junction bases with no gene match: 6. The CDR3 nucleotides are TGCGCCAGCAGCCAAGATGGGCCTAGCGGGAGGCCCTACAATGAGCAGTTCTTC. Protein product: CASSQDGPSGRPYNEQFF.

V usage is TRBV28 and J usage is TRBJ2-3; no clear D gene. CDR1 is MDHEN, CDR2 SYDVKM, per germline. V lost 5 bases and J lost 6, with 18 bases in between. The CDR3 contains 15 residues. In nucleotides, the CDR3 is TGTGCCAGCAGTCCCCTGACGGCCCCCGGGGATACGCAGTATTTT. Protein: CASSPLTAPGDTQYF. The full variable domain, rest sourced from reference TRBV28 and TRBJ2-3, is DVKVTQSSRYLVKRTGEKVFLECVQDMDHENMFWYRQDPGLGLRLIYFSYDVKMKEKGDIPEGYSVSREKKERFSLILESASTNQTSMYLCASSPLTAPGDTQYFGPGTRLTVL.

V and J are TRBV19 and TRBJ1-1, with 7 bases fitting TRBD1. The CDR3 spans 16 residues. The V segment lost 5 bases and the J segment 0 bases; nucleotides outside the gene matches: 9. CDR1 is LNHDA and CDR2 is SQIVND in the germline V gene (reference sequence). The CDR3 bases are TGTGCCAGTAGTTTAACGGGACAGATCATGAACACTGAAGCTTTCTTT. Its protein product is CASSLTGQIMNTEAFF.

CDR3: CASSAGTSGAGYEQYF. The CDR3 nucleotides are TGTGCCAGCAGCGCCGGGACTAGCGGAGCAGGGTACGAGCAGTACTTC. The chain employs TRBV9 and TRBJ2-5; 11 nucleotides match TRBD2. The end of the DNA aligns better with TRBJ2-7, so the J call may be wrong. The CDR3 has 16 residues. The germline gives CDR1 SGDLS, CDR2 YYNGEE.

This clone was seen only a few times. The chain combines TRBV5-6 with TRBJ2-7, with D unclear. This CDR3 contains 13 residues. Germline V CDR1 and CDR2: SGHDT, YYEEEE. V lost 1 base, J lost 4 bases, and 9 bases lay in between. As DNA, the CDR3 is TGTGCCAGCAGCTTGCTGGTTAGTTACGAGCAGTACTTC. Protein product: CASSLLVSYEQYF.

This clone was detected only a few times. The gene calls are TRBV10-3 and TRBJ2-5; 7 nucleotides match TRBD2. This CDR3 is built from 14 residues. Germline CDR1 is ENHRY and CDR2 is SYGVKD. V was clipped by 5 bases and J by 3 bases; unmatched bases: 6. The CDR3: CAISQEGGKETQYF. CDR3 in DNA: TGTGCCATCAGTCAGGAGGGAGGGAAAGAGACCCAGTACTTC.

The V call is TRBV27, the J call TRBJ2-1, with a tentative D call TRBD2 (5 bases). V lost 3 bases to trimming and J lost 6 bases, with 12 bases between them. Germline V CDR1 and CDR2: MNHEY, SMNVEV (reference sequence). The CDR3 runs 14 residues. CDR3 amino acids: CASSFPAAGNEQFF. The CDR3 coding sequence is TGTGCCAGCAGTTTCCCAGCGGCGGGCAATGAGCAGTTCTTC.

The gene calls are TRBV5-4 and TRBJ2-5; 7 bases are shared with TRBD2. Per the germline V gene, CDR1 is SGHNT and CDR2 is YYREEE (reference sequence). The CDR3 consists of 16 residues. V gave up 0 bases and J gave up 4 bases; unmatched junction bases: 9. The CDR3 loop is CASSLGRGGLSETQYF. The DNA for the CDR3 is TGTGCCAGCAGCTTGGGTCGCGGGGGTTTGTCAGAGACCCAGTACTTC.

The chain links TRBV7-2 to TRBJ2-1; D may be TRBD1 (6 bases). CDR1 is SGHTA and CDR2 is FQGNSA in the germline V gene. The CDR3 has 11 amino acids. V gave up 5 bases and J gave up 10 bases, with 9 bases separating them. CDR3 amino acids: CASSPGGEQFF. In DNA form, the CDR3 reads TGTGCCAGCAGCCCTGGGGGCGAGCAGTTCTTC.

A few counts support this clone. The chain combines TRBV4-3 with TRBJ1-4, with a possible D match to TRBD1 (5 bases). There are 16 residues in the CDR3. Between the trimmed V and J ends, which lost 1 base and 3 bases, there was a span of 12 bases. CDR1 and CDR2 from the germline V gene are LGHNA and YSLEER. This CDR3 reads CASSQGGGRANEKLFF. The CDR3 nucleotides read TGCGCCAGCAGCCAAGGGGGGGGGAGGGCTAATGAAAAACTGTTTTTT.

The table lists this clone with a few counts. For the CDR3, the DNA is TGTGCCAGCAGTGATCGGTCTTTATCTGGAAACACCATATATTTT. Translating it yields CASSDRSLSGNTIYF. The V gene is TRBV6-1, the J gene TRBJ1-3, with unresolved D. CDR3 size: 15 residues. CDR1 MNHNS and CDR2 SASEGT come from the germline V gene. V lost 3 bases and J 1 base, leaving 10 bases between the germline ends.

The V gene is TRBV9, the J gene TRBJ2-5; possible D gene TRBD2, 6 bases. Germline V gives CDR1 SGDLS, CDR2 YYNGEE. CDR3 length: 14 residues. The V gene lost 3 bases and the J gene lost 5 bases, with 14 bases spanning the gap. As DNA, the CDR3 is TGTGCCAGCAGCGGACTAGGCCTTGGGGAGACCCAGTACTTC. Residues: CASSGLGLGETQYF.

This chain links TRBV7-2 with TRBJ1-1; TRBD1 matches at 7 bases. The V gene's germline CDR1 is SGHTA and CDR2 FQGNSA. The CDR3 is 14 amino acids. The V segment lost 4 bases and the J segment 3 bases; nucleotides outside the gene matches: 5. CDR3 amino acids: CASSSIGGYTEAFF. The CDR3 region has the DNA TGTGCCAGCAGCTCGATAGGGGGCTACACTGAAGCTTTCTTT.

The chain is built from TRBV4-1 and TRBJ1-5; a possible D gene is TRBD1 (6 bases). V lost 3 bases and J 0 bases, leaving 9 bases between the germline ends. CDR1 is MGHRA and CDR2 is YSYEKL in the germline V gene. The CDR3 is made up of 15 amino acids. The CDR3 reads CASSHRTDSNQPQHF. DNA for the CDR3: TGCGCCAGCAGCCACCGGACAGATAGCAATCAGCCCCAGCATTTT.